This T cell receptor (beta chain) was identified in a study of a mutant IDH1 vaccine in newly diagnosed glioma. A word on this clone: The antigen is not known.

Time point in this sample: week 23, last vaccination. Vaccination comprised doses that each held 300 ug of mutant IDH1 20-mer peptide, plus topical imiquimod. Germline assignment: CDR1 SQVTM and CDR2 ANQGSEA. V was shortened by 5 bases and J by 0 bases, with 8 bases between the two germline ends. The CDR3 is made up of 13 amino acids. The method was immunoSEQ multiplex PCR; TCRdb's version includes in-frame clones alone and lacks a portion of them. The sample has approximately 82,000 clones, approximately 89% seen once; the top ten hold over 0.6%. The source material was PBMCs, sampled from a glioma patient whose treatment included an IDH1 peptide vaccine. The chain uses TRBV29-1 and TRBJ1-3; D gene ambiguous. The clonotype was recovered from a woman between 45 and 65 years old with glioma. This CDR3 is CSVLVSSGNTIYF. As DNA, the CDR3 is TGCAGCGTTCTAGTAAGCTCTGGAAACACCATATATTTT.